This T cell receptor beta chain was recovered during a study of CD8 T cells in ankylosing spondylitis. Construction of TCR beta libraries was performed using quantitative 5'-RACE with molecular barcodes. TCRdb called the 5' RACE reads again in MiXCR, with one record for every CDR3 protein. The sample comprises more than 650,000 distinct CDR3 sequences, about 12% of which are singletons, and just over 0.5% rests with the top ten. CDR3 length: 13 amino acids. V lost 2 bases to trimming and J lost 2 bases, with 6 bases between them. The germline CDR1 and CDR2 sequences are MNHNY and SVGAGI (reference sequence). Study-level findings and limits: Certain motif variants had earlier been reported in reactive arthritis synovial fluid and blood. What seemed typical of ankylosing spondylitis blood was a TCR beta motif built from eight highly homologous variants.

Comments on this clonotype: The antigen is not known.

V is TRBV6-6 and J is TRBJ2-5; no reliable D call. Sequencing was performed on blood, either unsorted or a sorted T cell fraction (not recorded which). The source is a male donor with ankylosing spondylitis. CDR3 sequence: CASSYPAQETQYF. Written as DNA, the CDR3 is TGTGCCAGCAGTTACCCTGCTCAAGAGACCCAGTACTTC.